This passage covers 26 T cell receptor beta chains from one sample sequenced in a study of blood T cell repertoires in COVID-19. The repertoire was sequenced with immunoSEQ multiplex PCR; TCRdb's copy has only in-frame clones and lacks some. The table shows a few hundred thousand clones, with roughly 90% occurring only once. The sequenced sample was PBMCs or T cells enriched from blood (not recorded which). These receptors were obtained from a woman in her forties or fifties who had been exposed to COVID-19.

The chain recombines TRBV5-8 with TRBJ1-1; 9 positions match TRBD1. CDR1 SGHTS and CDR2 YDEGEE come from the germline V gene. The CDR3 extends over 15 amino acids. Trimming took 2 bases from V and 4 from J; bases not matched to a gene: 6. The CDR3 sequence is CASSFRGTGTTEAFF. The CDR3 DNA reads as TGTGCCAGCAGCTTTCGGGGGACAGGGACCACTGAAGCTTTCTTT.

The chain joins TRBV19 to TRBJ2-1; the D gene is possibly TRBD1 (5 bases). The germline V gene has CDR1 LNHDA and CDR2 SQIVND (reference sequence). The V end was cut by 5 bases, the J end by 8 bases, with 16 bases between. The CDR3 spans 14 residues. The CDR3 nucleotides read TGTGCCAGTAGTCACCAGGGCCCCGGGTATGAGCAGTTCTTC. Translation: CASSHQGPGYEQFF.

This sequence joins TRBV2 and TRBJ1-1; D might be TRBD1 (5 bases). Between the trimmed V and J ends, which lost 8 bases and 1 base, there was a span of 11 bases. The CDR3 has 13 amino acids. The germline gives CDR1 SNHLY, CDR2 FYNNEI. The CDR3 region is CASLWGENTEAFF. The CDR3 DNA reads TGTGCCAGCCTTTGGGGGGAGAACACTGAAGCTTTCTTT. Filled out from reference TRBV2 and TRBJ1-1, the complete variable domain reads EPEVTQTPSHQVTQMGQEVILRCVPISNHLYFYWYRQILGQKVEFLVSFYNNEISEKSEIFDDQFSVERPDGSNFTLKIRSTKLEDSAMYFCASLWGENTEAFFGQGTRLTVV.

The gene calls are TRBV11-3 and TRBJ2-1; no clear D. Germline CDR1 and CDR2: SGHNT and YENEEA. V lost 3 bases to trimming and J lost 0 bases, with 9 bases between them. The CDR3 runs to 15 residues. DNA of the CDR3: TGTGCCAGCAGCTTTAGCAGCTACTCCTACAATGAGCAGTTCTTC. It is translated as CASSFSSYSYNEQFF. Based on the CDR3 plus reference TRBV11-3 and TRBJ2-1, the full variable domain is EAGVVQSPRYKIIEKKQPVAFWCNPISGHNTLYWYLQNLGQGPELLIRYENEEAVDDSQLPKDRFSAERLKGVDSTLKIQPAELGDSAVYLCASSFSSYSYNEQFFGPGTRLTVL.

CDR3 bases: TGCAGCGTTGAAGGCAGGGGGCTAGCTGGGGCCAACGTCCTGACTTTC. Encoded protein: CSVEGRGLAGANVLTF. The chain links TRBV29-1 to TRBJ2-6, with 8 bases fitting TRBD1. The CDR3 is made up of 16 amino acids. J was trimmed by 2 bases and V by 1 base; bases with no gene match: 4. Germline-derived CDR1 and CDR2 are SQVTM and ANQGSEA. The full variable domain, in which reference TRBV29-1 and TRBJ2-6 provide the parts outside the CDR3, is SAVISQKPSRDICQRGTSLTIQCQVDSQVTMMFWYRQQPGQSLTLIATANQGSEATYESGFVIDKFPISRPNLTFSTLTVSNMSPEDSSIYLCSVEGRGLAGANVLTFGAGSRLTVL.

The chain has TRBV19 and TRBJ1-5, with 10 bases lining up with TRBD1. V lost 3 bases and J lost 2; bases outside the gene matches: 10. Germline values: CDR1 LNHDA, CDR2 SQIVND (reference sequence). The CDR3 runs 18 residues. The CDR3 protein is CASSIWDRGTLGNQPQHF. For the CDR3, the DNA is TGTGCCAGTAGTATCTGGGACAGGGGCACCTTGGGCAATCAGCCCCAGCATTTT. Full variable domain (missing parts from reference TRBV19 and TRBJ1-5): DGGITQSPKYLFRKEGQNVTLSCEQNLNHDAMYWYRQDPGQGLRLIYYSQIVNDFQKGDIAEGYSVSREKKESFPLTVTSAQKNPTAFYLCASSIWDRGTLGNQPQHFGDGTRLSIL.

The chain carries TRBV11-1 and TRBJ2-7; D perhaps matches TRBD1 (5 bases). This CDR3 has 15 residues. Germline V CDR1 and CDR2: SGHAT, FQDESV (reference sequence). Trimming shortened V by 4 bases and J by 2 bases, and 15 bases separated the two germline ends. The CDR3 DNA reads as TGTGCCAGCAGCTCAAGACAGAAGCCCACCTACGAGCAGTACTTC. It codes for CASSSRQKPTYEQYF.

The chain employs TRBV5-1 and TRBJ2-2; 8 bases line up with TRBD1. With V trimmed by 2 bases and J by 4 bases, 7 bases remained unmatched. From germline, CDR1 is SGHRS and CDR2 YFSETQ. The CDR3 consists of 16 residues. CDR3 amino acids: CASSFTGGLGTGELFF. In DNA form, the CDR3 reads TGCGCCAGCAGCTTTACAGGGGGATTGGGCACCGGGGAGCTGTTTTTT. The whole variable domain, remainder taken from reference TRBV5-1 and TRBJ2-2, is KAGVTQTPRYLIKTRGQQVTLSCSPISGHRSVSWYQQTPGQGLQFLFEYFSETQRNKGNFPGRFSGRQFSNSRSEMNVSTLELGDSALYLCASSFTGGLGTGELFFGEGSRLTVL.

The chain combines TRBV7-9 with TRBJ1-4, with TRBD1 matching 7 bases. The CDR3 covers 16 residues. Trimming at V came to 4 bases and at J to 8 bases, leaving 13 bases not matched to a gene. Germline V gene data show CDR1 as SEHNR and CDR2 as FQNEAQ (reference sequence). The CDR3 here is CASSSRQGSFGEKLFF. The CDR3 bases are TGTGCCAGCAGCTCGAGACAGGGATCCTTCGGAGAAAAACTGTTTTTT.

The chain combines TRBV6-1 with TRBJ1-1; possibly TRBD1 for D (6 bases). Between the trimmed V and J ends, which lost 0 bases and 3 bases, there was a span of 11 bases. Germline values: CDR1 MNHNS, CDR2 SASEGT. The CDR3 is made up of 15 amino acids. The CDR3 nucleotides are TGTGCCAGCAGTGAAGCTGGGGCAGGGGACACTGAAGCTTTCTTT. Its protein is CASSEAGAGDTEAFF.

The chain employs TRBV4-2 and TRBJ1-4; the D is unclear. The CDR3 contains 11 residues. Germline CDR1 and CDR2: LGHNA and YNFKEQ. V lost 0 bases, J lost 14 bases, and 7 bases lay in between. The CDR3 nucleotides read TGTGCCAGCAGCCAAGATAGTATGCTGTTTTTT. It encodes CASSQDSMLFF.

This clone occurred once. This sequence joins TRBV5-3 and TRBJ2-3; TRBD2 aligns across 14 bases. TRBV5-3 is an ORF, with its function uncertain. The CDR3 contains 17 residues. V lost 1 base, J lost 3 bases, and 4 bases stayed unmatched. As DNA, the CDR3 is TGTGCCAGAAGCTTGATGGGACTAGCGGGGGAAACAGATACGCAGTATTTT. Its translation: CARSLMGLAGETDTQYF.

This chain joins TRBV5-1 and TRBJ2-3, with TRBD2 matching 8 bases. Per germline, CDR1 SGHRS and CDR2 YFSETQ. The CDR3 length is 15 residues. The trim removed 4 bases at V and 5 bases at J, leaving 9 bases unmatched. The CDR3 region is CASSQPAGEVDTQYF. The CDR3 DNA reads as TGCGCCAGCAGCCAGCCAGCGGGGGAGGTAGATACGCAGTATTTT.

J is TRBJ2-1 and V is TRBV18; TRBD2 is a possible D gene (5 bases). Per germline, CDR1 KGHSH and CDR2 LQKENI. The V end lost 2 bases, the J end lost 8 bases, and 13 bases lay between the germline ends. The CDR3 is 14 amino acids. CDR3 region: CASSPAGELYEQFF. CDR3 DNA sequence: TGTGCCAGCTCACCAGCCGGGGAGTTATATGAGCAGTTCTTC.

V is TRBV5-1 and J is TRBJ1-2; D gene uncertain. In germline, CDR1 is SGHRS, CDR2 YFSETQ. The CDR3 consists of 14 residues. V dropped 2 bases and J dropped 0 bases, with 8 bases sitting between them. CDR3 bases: TGCGCCAGCAGCTTCGAACAGACTAACTATGGCTACACCTTC. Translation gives CASSFEQTNYGYTF.

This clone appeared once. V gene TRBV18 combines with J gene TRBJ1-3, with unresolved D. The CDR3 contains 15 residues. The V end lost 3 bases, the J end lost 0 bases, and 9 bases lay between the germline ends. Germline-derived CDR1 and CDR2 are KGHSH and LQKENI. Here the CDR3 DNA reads TGTGCCAGCTCACCCCCGCACAGCTCTGGAAACACCATATATTTT. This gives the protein CASSPPHSSGNTIYF. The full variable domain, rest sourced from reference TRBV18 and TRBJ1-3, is NAGVMQNPRHLVRRRGQEARLRCSPMKGHSHVYWYRQLPEEGLKFMVYLQKENIIDESGMPKERFSAEFPKEGPSILRIQQVVRGDSAAYFCASSPPHSSGNTIYFGEGSWLTVV.

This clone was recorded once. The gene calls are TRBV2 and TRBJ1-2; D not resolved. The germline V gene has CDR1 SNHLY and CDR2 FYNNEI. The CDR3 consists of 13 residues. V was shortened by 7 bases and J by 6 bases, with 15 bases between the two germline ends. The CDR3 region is CASTGGRLNGYTF. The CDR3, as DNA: TGTGCCAGCACCGGCGGGAGGCTTAATGGCTACACCTTC.

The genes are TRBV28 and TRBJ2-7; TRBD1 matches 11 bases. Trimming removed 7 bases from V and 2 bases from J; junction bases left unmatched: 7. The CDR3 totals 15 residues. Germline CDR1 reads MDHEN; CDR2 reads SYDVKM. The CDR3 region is CASTSTDRGPYEQYF. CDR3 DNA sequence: TGTGCCAGCACCTCCACGGACAGGGGGCCCTACGAGCAGTACTTC.

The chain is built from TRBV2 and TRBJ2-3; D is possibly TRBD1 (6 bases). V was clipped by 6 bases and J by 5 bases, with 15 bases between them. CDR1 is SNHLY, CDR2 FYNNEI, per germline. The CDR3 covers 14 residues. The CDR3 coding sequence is TGTGCCAGCAGGGTTCTGGGGGCGGGAGATACGCAGTATTTT. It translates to CASRVLGAGDTQYF.

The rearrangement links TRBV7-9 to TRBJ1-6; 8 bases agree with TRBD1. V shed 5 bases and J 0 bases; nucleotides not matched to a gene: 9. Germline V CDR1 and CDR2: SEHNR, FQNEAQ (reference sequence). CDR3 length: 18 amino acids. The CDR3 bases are TGTGCCAGCAGCACCGGACAGGGCCCGAGCTCCTATAATTCACCCCTCCACTTT. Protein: CASSTGQGPSSYNSPLHF. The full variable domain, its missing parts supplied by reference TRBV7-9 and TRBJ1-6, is DTGVSQNPRHKITKRGQNVTFRCDPISEHNRLYWYRQTLGQGPEFLTYFQNEAQLEKSRLLSDRFSAERPKGSFSTLEIQRTEQGDSAMYLCASSTGQGPSSYNSPLHFGNGTRLTVT.

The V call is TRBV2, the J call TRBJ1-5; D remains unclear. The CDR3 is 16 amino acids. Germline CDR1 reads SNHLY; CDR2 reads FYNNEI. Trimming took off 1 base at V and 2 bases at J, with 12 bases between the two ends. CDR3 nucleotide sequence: TGTGCCAGCAGTGAAGAGGCGAGCGCTCGCAATCAGCCCCAGCATTTT. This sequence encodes CASSEEASARNQPQHF.

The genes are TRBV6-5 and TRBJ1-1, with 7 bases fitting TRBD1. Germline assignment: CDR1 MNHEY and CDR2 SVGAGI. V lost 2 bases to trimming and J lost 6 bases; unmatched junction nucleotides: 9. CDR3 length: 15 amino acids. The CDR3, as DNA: TGTGCCAGCAGTTACGGGACAGTTGAATACCCTGAAGCTTTCTTT. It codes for CASSYGTVEYPEAFF.

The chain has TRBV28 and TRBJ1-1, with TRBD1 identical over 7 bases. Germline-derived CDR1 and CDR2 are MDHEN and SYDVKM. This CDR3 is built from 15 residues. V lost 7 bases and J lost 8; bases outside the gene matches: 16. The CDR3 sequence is CASNPGDSQNVEAFF. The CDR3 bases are TGTGCCAGCAACCCCGGGGACAGTCAAAATGTAGAAGCTTTCTTT.

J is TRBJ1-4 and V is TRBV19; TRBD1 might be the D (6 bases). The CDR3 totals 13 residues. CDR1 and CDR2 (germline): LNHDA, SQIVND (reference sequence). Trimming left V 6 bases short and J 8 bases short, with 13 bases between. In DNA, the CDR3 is TGTGCCAGTAGCCTCGGTAGGGGGGAAAAACTGTTTTTT. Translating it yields CASSLGRGEKLFF.

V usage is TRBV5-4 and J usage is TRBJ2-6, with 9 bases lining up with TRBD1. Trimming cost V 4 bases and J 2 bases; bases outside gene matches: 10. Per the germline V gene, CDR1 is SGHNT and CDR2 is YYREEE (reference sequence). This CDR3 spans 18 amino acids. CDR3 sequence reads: CASSGPGQGGAGANVLTF. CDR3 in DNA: TGTGCCAGCAGCGGGCCGGGACAGGGCGGAGCTGGGGCCAACGTCCTGACTTTC.

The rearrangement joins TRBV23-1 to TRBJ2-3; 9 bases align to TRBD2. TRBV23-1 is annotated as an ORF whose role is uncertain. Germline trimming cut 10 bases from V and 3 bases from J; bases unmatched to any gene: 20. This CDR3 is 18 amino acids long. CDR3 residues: CATTDRLAAVSGTDTQYF. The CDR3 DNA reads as TGCGCCACCACGGATAGACTAGCGGCGGTTAGTGGAACAGATACGCAGTATTTT.